This T cell receptor beta chain was captured in a study of shared T cell receptors in the human thymus. Trimming removed 1 base from V and 7 bases from J, with 5 bases in between. Germline V gene sequence: CDR1 ENHRY, CDR2 SYGVKD. This CDR3 is 11 amino acids long. The method was immunoSEQ multiplex PCR; TCRdb's version includes in-frame clones alone and lacks a portion of them. The repertoire holds hundreds of thousands of clones, approximately 87% seen once, with 0.0095% to 0.013% in the top ten. These data are also associated with another study on human thymus T cells. As reported in that work: Apparent skewing of V and J gene usage characterized both thymic and blood repertoires.

The V call is TRBV10-3, the J call TRBJ2-7; unclear D gene. The receptor was isolated from a boy younger than two with a congenital heart defect. The sample was thymocytes. CDR3 amino acids: CAISEWREQYF. DNA for the CDR3: TGTGCCATCAGTGAGTGGCGGGAGCAGTACTTC.